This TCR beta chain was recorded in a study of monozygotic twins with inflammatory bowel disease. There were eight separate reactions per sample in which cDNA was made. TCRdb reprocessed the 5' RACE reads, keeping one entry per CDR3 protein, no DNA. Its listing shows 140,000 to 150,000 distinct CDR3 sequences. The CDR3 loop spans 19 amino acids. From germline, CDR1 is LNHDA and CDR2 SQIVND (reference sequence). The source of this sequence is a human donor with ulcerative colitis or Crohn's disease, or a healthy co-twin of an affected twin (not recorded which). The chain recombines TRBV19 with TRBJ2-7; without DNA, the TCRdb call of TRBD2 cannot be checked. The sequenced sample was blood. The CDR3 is CASSDPGLAGGLAGYEQYF.